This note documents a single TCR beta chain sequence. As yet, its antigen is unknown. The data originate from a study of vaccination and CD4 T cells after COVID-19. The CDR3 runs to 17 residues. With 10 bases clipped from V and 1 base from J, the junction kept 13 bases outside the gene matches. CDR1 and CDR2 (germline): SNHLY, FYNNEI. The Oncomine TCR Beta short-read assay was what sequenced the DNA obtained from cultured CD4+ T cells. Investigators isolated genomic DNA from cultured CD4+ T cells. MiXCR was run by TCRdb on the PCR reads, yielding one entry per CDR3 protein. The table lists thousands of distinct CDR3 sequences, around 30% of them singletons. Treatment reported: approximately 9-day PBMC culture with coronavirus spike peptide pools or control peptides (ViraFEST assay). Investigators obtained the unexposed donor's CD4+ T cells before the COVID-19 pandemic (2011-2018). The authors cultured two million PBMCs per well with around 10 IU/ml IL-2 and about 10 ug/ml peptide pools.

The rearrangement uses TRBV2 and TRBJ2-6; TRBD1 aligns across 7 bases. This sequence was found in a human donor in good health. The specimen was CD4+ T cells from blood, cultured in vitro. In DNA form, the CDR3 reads TGTGCCACCTTCCCGGGACAGCAAGTGTCTGGGGCCAACGTCCTGACTTTC. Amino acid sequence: CATFPGQQVSGANVLTF.